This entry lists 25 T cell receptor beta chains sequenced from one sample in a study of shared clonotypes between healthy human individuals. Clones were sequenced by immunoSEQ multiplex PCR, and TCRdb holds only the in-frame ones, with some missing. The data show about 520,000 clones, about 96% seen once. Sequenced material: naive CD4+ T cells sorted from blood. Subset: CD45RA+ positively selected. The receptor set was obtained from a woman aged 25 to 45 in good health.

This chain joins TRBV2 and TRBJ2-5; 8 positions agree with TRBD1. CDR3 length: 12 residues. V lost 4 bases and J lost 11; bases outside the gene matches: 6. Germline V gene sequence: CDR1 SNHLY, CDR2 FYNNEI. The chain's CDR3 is CASSGGQVPQYF. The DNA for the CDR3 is TGTGCCAGCAGTGGGGGACAGGTCCCTCAGTACTTC.

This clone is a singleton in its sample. The CDR3 bases are TGTGCCACCAGCAGAGACGTCGGGGGGTGGGTAGATACGCAGTATTTT. This gives the protein CATSRDVGGWVDTQYF. The rearrangement joins TRBV15 to TRBJ2-3; TRBD2 matches at 7 bases. The CDR3 is 16 amino acids. Germline values: CDR1 LNHNV, CDR2 YYDKDF (reference sequence). V lost 0 bases, J lost 5 bases, and 8 bases stayed unmatched.

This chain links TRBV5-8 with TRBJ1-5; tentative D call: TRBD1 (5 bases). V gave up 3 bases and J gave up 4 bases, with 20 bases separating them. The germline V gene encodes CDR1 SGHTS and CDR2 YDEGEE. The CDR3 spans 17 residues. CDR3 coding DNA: TGTGCCAGCAGCTCCCTTAATAAAGGGACTAAAAATCAGCCCCAGCATTTT. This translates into CASSSLNKGTKNQPQHF.

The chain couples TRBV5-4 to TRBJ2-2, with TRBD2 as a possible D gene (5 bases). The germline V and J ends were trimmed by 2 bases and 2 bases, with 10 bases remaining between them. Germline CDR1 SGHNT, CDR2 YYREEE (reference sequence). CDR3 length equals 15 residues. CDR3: CASSFGAGNTGELFF. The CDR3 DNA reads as TGTGCCAGCAGCTTCGGCGCGGGTAACACCGGGGAGCTGTTTTTT.

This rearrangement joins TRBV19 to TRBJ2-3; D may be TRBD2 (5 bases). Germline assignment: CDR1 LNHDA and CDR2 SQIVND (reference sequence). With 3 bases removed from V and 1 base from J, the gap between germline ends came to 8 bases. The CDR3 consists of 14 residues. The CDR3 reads CASSIGEGTDTQYF. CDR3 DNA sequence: TGTGCCAGTAGTATCGGGGAAGGCACAGATACGCAGTATTTT. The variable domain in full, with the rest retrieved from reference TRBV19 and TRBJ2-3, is DGGITQSPKYLFRKEGQNVTLSCEQNLNHDAMYWYRQDPGQGLRLIYYSQIVNDFQKGDIAEGYSVSREKKESFPLTVTSAQKNPTAFYLCASSIGEGTDTQYFGPGTRLTVL.

The CDR3, as DNA: TGCGCCAGCAGCCAAGTCCCCTCCGGACCCCCATATGAGCAGTTCTTC. Translated: CASSQVPSGPPYEQFF. This sequence joins TRBV4-1 and TRBJ2-1, with D hard to call. The CDR3 is made up of 16 amino acids. Germline V lookup: CDR1 MGHRA, CDR2 YSYEKL. Trimming stripped 1 base from V and 8 bases from J, with 18 bases between.

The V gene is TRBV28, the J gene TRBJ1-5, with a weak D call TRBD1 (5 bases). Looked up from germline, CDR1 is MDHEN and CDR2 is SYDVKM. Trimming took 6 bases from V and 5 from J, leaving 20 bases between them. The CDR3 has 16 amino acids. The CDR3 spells CASSSFMWQGDQPQHF. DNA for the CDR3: TGTGCCAGCAGCAGTTTTATGTGGCAGGGAGATCAGCCCCAGCATTTT.

DNA for the CDR3: TGTGCCATCAGTGATAGCGGGAGGGGAAAAAATGAGCAGTTCTTC. It codes for CAISDSGRGKNEQFF. The chain carries TRBV10-3 and TRBJ2-1, with 11 bases that match TRBD2. Germline CDR1 is ENHRY and CDR2 is SYGVKD. The CDR3 is 15 amino acids. V lost 3 bases to trimming and J lost 7 bases; unmatched junction nucleotides: 5.

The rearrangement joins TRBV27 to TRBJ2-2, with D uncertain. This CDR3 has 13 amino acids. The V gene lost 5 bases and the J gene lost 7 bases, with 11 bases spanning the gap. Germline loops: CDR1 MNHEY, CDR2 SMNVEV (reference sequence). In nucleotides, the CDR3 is TGTGCCAGCAGTCCCCAAAGGTACGGGGAGCTGTTTTTT. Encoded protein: CASSPQRYGELFF.

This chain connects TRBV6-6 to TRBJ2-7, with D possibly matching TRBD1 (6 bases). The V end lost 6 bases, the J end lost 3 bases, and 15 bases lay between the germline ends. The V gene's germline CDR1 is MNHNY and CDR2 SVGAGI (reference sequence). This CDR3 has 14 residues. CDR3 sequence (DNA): TGTGCCAGCAGGAAGGGATGGGACAACTACGAGCAGTACTTC. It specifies CASRKGWDNYEQYF.

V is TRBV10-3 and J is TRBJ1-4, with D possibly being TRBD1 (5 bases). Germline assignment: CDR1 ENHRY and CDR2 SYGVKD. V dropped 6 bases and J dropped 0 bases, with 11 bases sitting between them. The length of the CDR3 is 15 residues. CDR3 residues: CAIRETGTTNEKLFF. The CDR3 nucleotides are TGTGCCATCAGAGAAACAGGAACAACTAATGAAAAACTGTTTTTT.

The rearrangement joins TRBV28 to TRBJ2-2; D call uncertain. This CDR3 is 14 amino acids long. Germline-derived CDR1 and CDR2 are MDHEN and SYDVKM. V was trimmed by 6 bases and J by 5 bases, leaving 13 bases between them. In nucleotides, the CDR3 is TGTGCCAGCAGCTCCCCCTTGGGGACCGGGGAGCTGTTTTTT. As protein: CASSSPLGTGELFF.

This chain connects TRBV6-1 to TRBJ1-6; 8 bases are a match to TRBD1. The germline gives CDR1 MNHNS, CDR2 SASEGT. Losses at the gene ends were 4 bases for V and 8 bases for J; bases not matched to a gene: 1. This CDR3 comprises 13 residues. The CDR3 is CASSADRDSPLHF. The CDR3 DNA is TGTGCCAGCAGTGCGGACAGGGATTCACCCCTCCACTTT.

The CDR3 DNA is TGTGCCAGCACCCCCACCTCGTGGAACACTGAAGCTTTCTTT. Its translation is CASTPTSWNTEAFF. V is TRBV7-2 and J is TRBJ1-1; the D is unclear. This CDR3 has 14 residues. Germline lookup yields CDR1 SGHTA and CDR2 FQGNSA. V was cut by 7 bases and J by 1 base, with 13 bases left in between.

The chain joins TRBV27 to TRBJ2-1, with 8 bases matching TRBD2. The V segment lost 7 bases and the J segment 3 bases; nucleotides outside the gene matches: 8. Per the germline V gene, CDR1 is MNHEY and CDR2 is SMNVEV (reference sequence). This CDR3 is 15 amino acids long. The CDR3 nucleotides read TGTGCCAGCACTCCGGGACTAGTTGGCTACAATGAGCAGTTCTTC. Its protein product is CASTPGLVGYNEQFF.

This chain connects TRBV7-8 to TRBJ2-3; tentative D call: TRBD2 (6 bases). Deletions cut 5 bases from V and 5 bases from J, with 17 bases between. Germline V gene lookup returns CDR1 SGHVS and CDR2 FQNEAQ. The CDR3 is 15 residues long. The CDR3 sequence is CASSLQTSPRDTQYF. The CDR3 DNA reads TGTGCCAGCAGCCTACAGACTAGTCCACGAGATACGCAGTATTTT.

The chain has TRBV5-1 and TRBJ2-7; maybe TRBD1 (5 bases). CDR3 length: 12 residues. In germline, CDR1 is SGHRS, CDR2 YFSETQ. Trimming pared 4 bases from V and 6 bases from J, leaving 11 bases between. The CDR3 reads CASSETAIEQYF. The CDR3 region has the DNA TGCGCCAGCAGCGAGACAGCGATCGAGCAGTACTTC.

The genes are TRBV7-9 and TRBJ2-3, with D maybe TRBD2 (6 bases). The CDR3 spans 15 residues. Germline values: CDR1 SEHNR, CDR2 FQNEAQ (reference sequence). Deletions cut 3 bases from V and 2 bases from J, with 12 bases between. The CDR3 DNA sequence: TGTGCCAGCAGCTTCTTGGACTACCCCACAGATACGCAGTATTTT. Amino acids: CASSFLDYPTDTQYF.

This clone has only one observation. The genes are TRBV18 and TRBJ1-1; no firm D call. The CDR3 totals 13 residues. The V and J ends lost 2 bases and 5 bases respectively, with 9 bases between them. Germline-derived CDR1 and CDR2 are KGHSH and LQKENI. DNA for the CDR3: TGTGCCAGCTCACCATCAGGAAGAACTGAAGCTTTCTTT. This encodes CASSPSGRTEAFF. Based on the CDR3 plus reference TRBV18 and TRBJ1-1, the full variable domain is NAGVMQNPRHLVRRRGQEARLRCSPMKGHSHVYWYRQLPEEGLKFMVYLQKENIIDESGMPKERFSAEFPKEGPSILRIQQVVRGDSAAYFCASSPSGRTEAFFGQGTRLTVV.

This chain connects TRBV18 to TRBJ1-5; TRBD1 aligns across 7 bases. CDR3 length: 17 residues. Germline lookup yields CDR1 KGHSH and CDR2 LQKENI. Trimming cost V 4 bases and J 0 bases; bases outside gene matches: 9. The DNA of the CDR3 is TGTGCCAGCTCACAAAACCGGGACAGCTCTAGCAATCAGCCCCAGCATTTT. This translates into CASSQNRDSSSNQPQHF.

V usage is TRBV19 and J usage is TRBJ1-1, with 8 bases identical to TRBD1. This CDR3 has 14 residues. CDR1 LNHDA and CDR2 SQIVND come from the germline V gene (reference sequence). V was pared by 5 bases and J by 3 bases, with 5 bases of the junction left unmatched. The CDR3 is CASSFDRGDTEAFF. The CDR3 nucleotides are TGTGCCAGTAGTTTCGACAGGGGTGACACTGAAGCTTTCTTT. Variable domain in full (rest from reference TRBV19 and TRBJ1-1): DGGITQSPKYLFRKEGQNVTLSCEQNLNHDAMYWYRQDPGQGLRLIYYSQIVNDFQKGDIAEGYSVSREKKESFPLTVTSAQKNPTAFYLCASSFDRGDTEAFFGQGTRLTVV.

In DNA, the CDR3 is TGCGCCAGCAGTGAGTCGGGTTACTACGAGCAGTACTTC. It translates to CASSESGYYEQYF. The chain couples TRBV10-2 to TRBJ2-7, with D unclear. Germline CDR1 reads WSHSY; CDR2 reads SAAADI. V was trimmed by 0 bases and J by 3 bases, leaving 6 bases between them. The CDR3 loop spans 13 amino acids.

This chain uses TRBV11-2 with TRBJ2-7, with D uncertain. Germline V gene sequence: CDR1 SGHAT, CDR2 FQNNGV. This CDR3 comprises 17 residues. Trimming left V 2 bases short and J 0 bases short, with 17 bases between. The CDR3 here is CASSLISPGRLSYEQYF. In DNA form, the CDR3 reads TGTGCCAGCAGCTTAATTTCCCCCGGCCGACTCTCCTACGAGCAGTACTTC.

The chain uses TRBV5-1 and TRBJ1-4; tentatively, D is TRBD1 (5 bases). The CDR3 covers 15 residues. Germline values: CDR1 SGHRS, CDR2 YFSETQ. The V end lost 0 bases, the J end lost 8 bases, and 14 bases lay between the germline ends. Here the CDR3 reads CASSLEGRGGEKLFF. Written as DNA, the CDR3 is TGCGCCAGCAGCTTGGAAGGTAGGGGAGGAGAAAAACTGTTTTTT. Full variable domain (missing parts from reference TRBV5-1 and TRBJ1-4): KAGVTQTPRYLIKTRGQQVTLSCSPISGHRSVSWYQQTPGQGLQFLFEYFSETQRNKGNFPGRFSGRQFSNSRSEMNVSTLELGDSALYLCASSLEGRGGEKLFFGSGTQLSVL.

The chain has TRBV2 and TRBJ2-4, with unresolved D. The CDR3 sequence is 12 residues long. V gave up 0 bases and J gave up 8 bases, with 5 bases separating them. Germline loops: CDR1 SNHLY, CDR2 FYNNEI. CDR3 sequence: CASSEAWDIQYF. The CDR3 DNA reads TGTGCCAGCAGTGAAGCGTGGGACATTCAGTACTTC.